This is a list of T cell receptor beta chains from one sample in a study of breast tumors, draining lymph nodes, adjacent tissues. TCRdb recomputed calls from the multiplex PCR reads with MiXCR, one row per CDR3 protein. The repertoire holds 150,000 or so distinct CDR3 sequences, with about 33% as singletons. The source material was axillary lymph node tissue. These receptors all come from a female donor with breast cancer. Some clones in this sample may be carry-over from other donors' samples. Each CDR3 is given with its conserved first and last residue. Each record gives: V gene, clone size, J gene, D gene, CDR3 DNA, CDR3 protein. D genes are given only for firm matches. Part of the rows lack a size; the others show once, few, many or a class for expanded clones.

V gene: TRBV15
clone size: .
J gene: TRBJ2-4
D gene: TRBD2
CDR3 DNA: TGTGCCACCAGCAGAGAGAGAGCTGGGGGGACTAGCGGGAGGGGAAACATTCACTACTTC
CDR3 protein: CATSRERAGGTSGRGNIHYF

V gene: TRBV10-1
clone size: .
J gene: TRBJ1-1
D gene: .
CDR3 DNA: TGCGCCAGCAAGCCCGCGAACACTGAAGCTTTCTTT
CDR3 protein: CASKPANTEAFF

V gene: TRBV5-1
clone size: many
J gene: TRBJ2-7
D gene: .
CDR3 DNA: TGCGCCAGCAGCTTGGAGGGGGGCATGGGTTACGAGCAGTACTTC
CDR3 protein: CASSLEGGMGYEQYF

V gene: TRBV5-1
clone size: .
J gene: TRBJ2-1
D gene: .
CDR3 DNA: TGCGCCAGCAGGCAGGGTTACAATGAGCACTTCTTC
CDR3 protein: CASRQGYNEHFF

V gene: TRBV27
clone size: .
J gene: TRBJ2-1
D gene: .
CDR3 DNA: TGTGCCAGCAGTCCCCAGGCCCCTAGGGGATCCTACAATGAGCAGCTCTTC
CDR3 protein: CASSPQAPRGSYNEQLF

V gene: TRBV19
clone size: many
J gene: TRBJ1-5
D gene: .
CDR3 DNA: TGTGCCAGTAGGCCGGGTCCAAGGGGCAATCAGCCCCAGCATTTT
CDR3 protein: CASRPGPRGNQPQHF

V gene: TRBV6-1
clone size: many
J gene: TRBJ2-5
D gene: TRBD1
CDR3 DNA: TGTGCCAGCAGGGGACAGGTACGAGAGACCCAGTACTTC
CDR3 protein: CASRGQVRETQYF

V gene: TRBV20-1
clone size: .
J gene: TRBJ1-5
D gene: TRBD1
CDR3 DNA: TGCAGTTTGTCGGTAGGGACAGGGAGGGTCAATCAGCCCCAGCATTTT
CDR3 protein: CSLSVGTGRVNQPQHF

V gene: TRBV2
clone size: .
J gene: TRBJ1-2
D gene: .
CDR3 DNA: TGTGCCAGCCGGGTCAGGGCGGGGGTAGGCTATGGCTACACCTTC
CDR3 protein: CASRVRAGVGYGYTF

V gene: TRBV7-9
clone size: many
J gene: TRBJ2-4
D gene: .
CDR3 DNA: TGTGCCAGCAGCTTATTCAGGGGCGATGGAAACATTCAGTACTTC
CDR3 protein: CASSLFRGDGNIQYF

V gene: TRBV19
clone size: many
J gene: TRBJ1-5
D gene: .
CDR3 DNA: TGTGCCAGTAGCGGCGGGGAGGCAAGGAGCAATCAGCCCCAGCATTTT
CDR3 protein: CASSGGEARSNQPQHF

V gene: TRBV5-1
clone size: .
J gene: TRBJ1-2
D gene: TRBD1
CDR3 DNA: TGCGCCAGCAGGCCAGCACAGGGGGCCTATGGCTACACCTTC
CDR3 protein: CASRPAQGAYGYTF

V gene: TRBV20-1
clone size: many
J gene: TRBJ2-2
D gene: TRBD1
CDR3 DNA: TGCAGTGCGAAGGGACAGTTCACCGGGGAGCTGTTTTTT
CDR3 protein: CSAKGQFTGELFF